These 11 T cell receptor beta chains share one sample of origin, sequenced in a study of control samples from healthy donors and cancer patients. Measured with immunoSEQ multiplex PCR; TCRdb has only the in-frame clones, and not every one. The data contain more than 85,000 clones, under 95% of them seen just once; the ten biggest clones take up 2% to 3%. The sequenced sample consisted of blood. The receptors stem from a woman between 18 and 29 years old in good health.

This chain connects TRBV5-5 to TRBJ1-6; D uncertain. Germline V lookup: CDR1 SGHKS, CDR2 YYEKEE (reference sequence). CDR3 length equals 15 residues. The V gene lost 3 bases and the J gene lost 6 bases, with 13 bases spanning the gap. The CDR3 nucleotides are TGTGCCAGCAGCTCAGCGACGGAATCTAATTCACCCCTCCACTTT. Its protein product is CASSSATESNSPLHF.

This rearrangement joins TRBV7-8 to TRBJ1-1; D possibly corresponds to TRBD1 (5 bases). Deletions cut 5 bases from V and 1 base from J, with 8 bases between. CDR3 length equals 13 residues. Germline-derived CDR1 and CDR2 are SGHVS and FQNEAQ. The chain's CDR3 is CASSLDRNTEAFF. DNA of the CDR3: TGTGCCAGCAGCCTAGACAGGAACACTGAAGCTTTCTTT.

This clone has only one observation. The rearrangement joins TRBV27 to TRBJ2-1; D could derive from TRBD1 or TRBD2 (5 bases each). Germline lookup yields CDR1 MNHEY and CDR2 SMNVEV (reference sequence). The CDR3 is made up of 13 amino acids. The ends were cut back, 8 bases at V and 9 bases at J, with 17 bases in the middle. In DNA form, the CDR3 reads TGTGCCAGCGGGGGACCACTCCTGGGTGAGCAGTTCTTC. Protein sequence: CASGGPLLGEQFF.

The chain combines TRBV6-5 with TRBJ2-3, with D possibly TRBD2 on 5 matching bases. V gave up 6 bases and J gave up 6 bases, with 13 bases separating them. The germline CDR1 and CDR2 sequences are MNHEY and SVGAGI. The CDR3 extends over 13 amino acids. The CDR3 DNA sequence: TGTGCCAGCAGCTCACTAGGAAAGGATACGCAGTATTTT. Encoded protein: CASSSLGKDTQYF.

The genes are TRBV11-3 and TRBJ2-1; either TRBD1 or TRBD2 may fit D (5 bases each). Per germline, CDR1 SGHNT and CDR2 YENEEA. The CDR3 covers 15 residues. Trimming took off 3 bases at V and 3 bases at J, with 12 bases between the two ends. The CDR3 DNA reads TGTGCCAGCAGCTTCCGGGACGGTAACTACAATGAGCAGTTCTTC. It is translated as CASSFRDGNYNEQFF.

The chain has TRBV19 and TRBJ2-3; D gene unclear. V lost 8 bases, J lost 2 bases, and 14 bases lay in between. CDR1 LNHDA and CDR2 SQIVND come from the germline V gene (reference sequence). The CDR3 covers 14 residues. The CDR3: CASRLNPDTDTQYF. DNA of the CDR3: TGTGCCAGTCGGCTAAACCCCGACACAGATACGCAGTATTTT. The whole variable domain, filled in from reference TRBV19 and TRBJ2-3, reads DGGITQSPKYLFRKEGQNVTLSCEQNLNHDAMYWYRQDPGQGLRLIYYSQIVNDFQKGDIAEGYSVSREKKESFPLTVTSAQKNPTAFYLCASRLNPDTDTQYFGPGTRLTVL.

V usage is TRBV18 and J usage is TRBJ2-1, with D possibly being TRBD1 or TRBD2 (5 bases each). Trimming pared 0 bases from V and 8 bases from J, leaving 14 bases between. Germline V gives CDR1 KGHSH, CDR2 LQKENI. CDR3 length equals 15 residues. Here the CDR3 DNA reads TGTGCCAGCTCACCACCGGAAAGAGGGGTCCATGAGCAGTTCTTC. The encoded protein is CASSPPERGVHEQFF.

The rearrangement links TRBV5-5 to TRBJ1-6, with unresolved D. The CDR3 consists of 15 residues. Trimming pared 1 base from V and 7 bases from J, leaving 12 bases between. The V gene's germline CDR1 is SGHKS and CDR2 YYEKEE (reference sequence). The CDR3 DNA is TGTGCCAGCAGCTTGTCCCAGGTTGGCAATTCACCCCTCCACTTT. Translated: CASSLSQVGNSPLHF. The full variable domain, rest sourced from reference TRBV5-5 and TRBJ1-6, is DAGVTQSPTHLIKTRGQQVTLRCSPISGHKSVSWYQQVLGQGPQFIFQYYEKEERGRGNFPDRFSARQFPNYSSELNVNALLLGDSALYLCASSLSQVGNSPLHFGNGTRLTVT.

This sequence joins TRBV7-9 and TRBJ2-3; D is ambiguous. CDR3 size: 17 residues. Germline CDR1 SEHNR, CDR2 FQNEAQ (reference sequence). Trimming shortened V by 2 bases and J by 2 bases, and 17 bases separated the two germline ends. The CDR3: CASSLFRWEVFTDTQYF. The CDR3 DNA reads as TGTGCCAGCAGCTTATTCCGCTGGGAAGTCTTCACAGATACGCAGTATTTT.

A word on this clone: The junction differs from germline at one of its ends, possibly a read error. The chain links TRBV3-1 (or the pseudogene TRBV3-2) to TRBJ2-3; 8 nucleotides line up with TRBD2. Germline V lookup: CDR1 LGHDT, CDR2 YNNKEL (reference sequence). This CDR3 spans 14 amino acids. CDR3 sequence: CASSQGTSRDTQYF. The DNA of the CDR3 is TGTGCCAGCAGCCAAGGGACTAGCAGAGATACGCAGTATTTT.

The chain has TRBV2 and TRBJ1-2; no reliable D call. V was clipped by 3 bases and J by 7 bases, with 15 bases between them. This CDR3 contains 14 residues. Germline values: CDR1 SNHLY, CDR2 FYNNEI. CDR3 nucleotides: TGTGCCAGCAGTGAGGAGCCCCCCGCGGGTGGCTACACCTTC. Translation gives CASSEEPPAGGYTF. The complete variable domain, with remaining parts taken from reference TRBV2 and TRBJ1-2, reads EPEVTQTPSHQVTQMGQEVILRCVPISNHLYFYWYRQILGQKVEFLVSFYNNEISEKSEIFDDQFSVERPDGSNFTLKIRSTKLEDSAMYFCASSEEPPAGGYTFGSGTRLTVV.